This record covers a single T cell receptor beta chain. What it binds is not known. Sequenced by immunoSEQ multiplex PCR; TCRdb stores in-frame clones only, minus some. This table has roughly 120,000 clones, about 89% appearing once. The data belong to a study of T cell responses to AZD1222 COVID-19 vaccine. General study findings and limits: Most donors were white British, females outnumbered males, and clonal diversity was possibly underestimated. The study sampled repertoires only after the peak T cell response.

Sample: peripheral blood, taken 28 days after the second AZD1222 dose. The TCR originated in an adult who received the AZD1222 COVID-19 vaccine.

The CDR3 region is CASRGTGPLYEQYF. CDR3 nucleotide sequence: TGTGCCAGCAGAGGGACAGGACCTCTCTACGAGCAGTACTTC. The chain is built from TRBV28 and TRBJ2-7; 8 bases match TRBD1. Losses at the gene ends were 6 bases for V and 3 bases for J; bases not matched to a gene: 7. This CDR3 spans 14 amino acids. CDR1 and CDR2 (germline): MDHEN, SYDVKM. Using reference TRBV28 and TRBJ2-7 for the parts outside the CDR3, the full variable domain is DVKVTQSSRYLVKRTGEKVFLECVQDMDHENMFWYRQDPGLGLRLIYFSYDVKMKEKGDIPEGYSVSREKKERFSLILESASTNQTSMYLCASRGTGPLYEQYFGPGTRLTVT.